The entry below describes one T cell receptor (beta chain). Its specificity is unknown. The data derive from a study of CD8 T cells in ankylosing spondylitis. MiXCR, run by TCRdb on the 5' RACE reads, gives a single entry per CDR3 protein. This table holds a few hundred thousand distinct CDR3 sequences, 15% to 20% found once. CDR3 length: 15 residues. Germline V gene data show CDR1 as SEHNR and CDR2 as FQNEAQ (reference sequence). V shed 4 bases and J 4 bases; nucleotides not matched to a gene: 4. Study outcomes and limitations: There was reportedly significant enrichment of clones that were disease-linked in matched ankylosing spondylitis synovial fluid. Clones linked with disease were CD8+ and fairly uncommon in the peripheral blood.

This sequence originates from a male donor with ankylosing spondylitis or in good health (not recorded which). The V and J genes are TRBV7-9 and TRBJ2-3; 11 bases are shared with TRBD2. Material: blood, either unsorted or a sorted T cell fraction (not recorded which). This CDR3 is CASSSTSGIADTQYF. For the CDR3, the DNA is TGTGCCAGCAGCTCGACTAGCGGGATAGCAGATACGCAGTATTTT.